The rows below give T cell receptor beta chains drawn from one sample of a study of T cells in Graves' hyperthyroidism and ophthalmopathy. TCRdb re-called the multiplex PCR reads with MiXCR, one entry per CDR3 protein. The sample yields about 300,000 distinct CDR3 sequences, roughly 15% seen once. The sequencing input was blood. The source of these receptors is a man between 25 and 39 years old with Graves' hyperthyroidism. The CDR3 runs from the conserved cysteine through the conserved F or W.

CDR3 length	V gene	CDR3 protein
12	TRBV28	CASSLVGNIQYF
14	TRBV19	CATAQGVGNEKLFF
13	TRBV11-2	CASSLTGAREQYF
12	TRBV4-1	CASSTPPYGYTF
14	TRBV7-2	CASSFDRMNYGYTF
14	TRBV28	CASSLDSHTGELFF
13	TRBV29-1	CSVSTVGGYGYTF
14	TRBV12-3/TRBV12-4	CASSLPTGYTEAFF
20	TRBV19	CASSPEGDRGPTTSTDTQYF
14	TRBV30	CAWSGLSGANVLTF
15	TRBV4-1	CASSLWDRGNQPQHF
13	TRBV15	CATSREGGTEAFF